What follows are 27 T cell receptor beta chains derived from one specimen sequenced in a study of graft-versus-host responses after intestinal transplantation. No antigen has been identified for these receptors. The table came from immunoSEQ multiplex PCR; TCRdb's copy has only in-frame clones and leaves some out. This sample has about 120,000 clones; 90% to 95% occur once, and the top ten carry 1% to 1.5%. Material: unstimulated CD8+ T cells sorted from spleen or lymph node cells, obtained before transplant. The receptors stem from a human donor who was the organ donor for an intestinal transplant.

The rearrangement uses TRBV5-1 and TRBJ2-7, with D possibly matching TRBD2 (5 bases). V shed 3 bases and J shed 2 bases, with 9 bases lying between them. The CDR3 covers 13 residues. Per the germline V gene, CDR1 is SGHRS and CDR2 is YFSETQ. CDR3 coding DNA: TGCGCCAGCAGCTCGGGATTAACCTACGAGCAGTACTTC. This codes for CASSSGLTYEQYF.

This sequence joins TRBV6-5 and TRBJ2-1; D is undetermined. The CDR3 extends over 15 amino acids. Germline V gene lookup returns CDR1 MNHEY and CDR2 SVGAGI. V lost 6 bases, J lost 2 bases, and 14 bases lay in between. The DNA for the CDR3 is TGTGCCAGCAGCTCGGACCCTAACGCCTACAATGAGCAGTTCTTC. This sequence encodes CASSSDPNAYNEQFF.

The V and J genes are TRBV5-1 and TRBJ2-5, with D maybe TRBD2 (5 bases). CDR3 size: 12 residues. Germline CDR1 and CDR2: SGHRS and YFSETQ. The ends were cut back, 4 bases at V and 7 bases at J, with 11 bases in the middle. The CDR3 loop is CASSEEAGTQYF. The CDR3 coding sequence is TGCGCCAGCAGCGAGGAGGCGGGGACCCAGTACTTC.

The chain couples TRBV11-2 to TRBJ2-1; 7 bases map to TRBD2. V was pared by 8 bases and J by 4 bases, with 11 bases of the junction left unmatched. Germline assignment: CDR1 SGHAT and CDR2 FQNNGV. The CDR3 is 15 amino acids. The CDR3 sequence: CASDRLALGYNEQFF. Written as DNA, the CDR3 is TGTGCCAGCGACCGACTAGCTTTAGGATACAATGAGCAGTTCTTC.

The chain links TRBV4-1 to TRBJ2-1; 14 nucleotides match TRBD2. The CDR3 has 16 amino acids. Trimming took 10 bases from V and 6 from J; bases not matched to a gene: 11. The germline CDR1 and CDR2 sequences are MGHRA and YSYEKL. CDR3 DNA: TGCGCCACCGGCGTGCGGGGACTAGCGGGAGCCAATGAGCAGTTCTTC. Translating gives CATGVRGLAGANEQFF.

The chain recombines TRBV9 with TRBJ2-5; TRBD2 is a possible D gene (6 bases). Germline CDR1 SGDLS, CDR2 YYNGEE. CDR3 length: 14 amino acids. V dropped 2 bases and J dropped 0 bases, with 8 bases sitting between them. For the CDR3, the DNA is TGTGCCAGCAGCGTGGAGGGTAACCAAGAGACCCAGTACTTC. Translated: CASSVEGNQETQYF.

The table lists this clone with a count of one. The chain uses TRBV4-1 and TRBJ2-7, with D unclear. CDR3 length equals 14 residues. CDR1 is MGHRA and CDR2 is YSYEKL in the germline V gene. Trimming stripped 2 bases from V and 0 bases from J, with 8 bases between. The CDR3 coding sequence is TGCGCCAGCAGCCAAACTGACAACTCCTACGAGCAGTACTTC. It codes for CASSQTDNSYEQYF.

This clone was found once. V usage is TRBV18 and J usage is TRBJ1-4, with 9 bases fitting TRBD1. CDR1 is KGHSH and CDR2 is LQKENI in the germline V gene. This CDR3 is built from 17 residues. V shed 2 bases and J 4 bases; nucleotides not matched to a gene: 8. In DNA form, the CDR3 reads TGTGCCAGCTCACCAATGGACTACAGGGGGCTTAATGAAAAACTGTTTTTT. This translates into CASSPMDYRGLNEKLFF.

The V call is TRBV4-1, the J call TRBJ2-7, with 9 bases that match TRBD2. Germline-derived CDR1 and CDR2 are MGHRA and YSYEKL. V was clipped by 0 bases and J by 0 bases; unmatched bases: 3. This CDR3 region has 16 residues. The CDR3 DNA is TGCGCCAGCAGCCAAGAACAGCGGGAGGCCTCCTACGAGCAGTACTTC. It codes for CASSQEQREASYEQYF.

The chain employs TRBV27 and TRBJ1-1; D uncertain. Per the germline V gene, CDR1 is MNHEY and CDR2 is SMNVEV (reference sequence). The CDR3 has 17 residues. With 0 bases removed from V and 1 base from J, the gap between germline ends came to 15 bases. This chain's CDR3 is CASSLSPWEGANTEAFF. The CDR3 coding sequence is TGTGCCAGCAGTTTATCCCCCTGGGAGGGCGCGAACACTGAAGCTTTCTTT.

This chain connects TRBV6-6 to TRBJ2-5; D may be TRBD1 or TRBD2 (6 bases each). This CDR3 comprises 16 residues. Germline CDR1 is MNHNY and CDR2 is SVGAGI (reference sequence). With 5 bases removed from V and 3 bases from J, the gap between germline ends came to 19 bases. In DNA form, the CDR3 reads TGTGCCAGCAGTCCCCGGGGGCGGCGCTCGGAAGAGACCCAGTACTTC. Protein product: CASSPRGRRSEETQYF.

CDR3 residues: CASSRPTSSNYNEQFF. The CDR3 DNA is TGTGCCAGCAGCCGTCCGACTAGTTCCAACTACAATGAGCAGTTCTTC. V gene TRBV7-2 combines with J gene TRBJ2-1, with D maybe TRBD2 (6 bases). This CDR3 spans 16 amino acids. Per the germline V gene, CDR1 is SGHTA and CDR2 is FQGNSA. Trimming took 5 bases from V and 3 from J, leaving 17 bases between them.

The V gene is TRBV9, the J gene TRBJ2-1; unclear D gene. Germline V CDR1 and CDR2: SGDLS, YYNGEE. Trimming cost V 0 bases and J 0 bases, with 7 bases left between them. The CDR3 runs 15 residues. The CDR3 region is CASSVGQSSYNEQFF. In nucleotides, the CDR3 is TGTGCCAGCAGCGTAGGCCAAAGCTCCTACAATGAGCAGTTCTTC.

The chain uses TRBV7-6 and TRBJ2-2; D unresolved. Per germline, CDR1 SGHVS and CDR2 FNYEAQ. CDR3 length: 14 residues. The V end lost 5 bases, the J end lost 5 bases, and 12 bases lay between the germline ends. The DNA of the CDR3 is TGTGCCAGCAGCCGAGCCCTCTGGACCGGGGAGCTGTTTTTT. This translates into CASSRALWTGELFF.

The chain couples TRBV5-1 to TRBJ1-5, with D possibly being TRBD1 (5 bases). Trimming took off 0 bases at V and 7 bases at J, with 8 bases between the two ends. There are 13 residues in the CDR3. Germline assignment: CDR1 SGHRS and CDR2 YFSETQ. In nucleotides, the CDR3 is TGCGCCAGCAGCTTGGATGCAGGGCAGCCCCAGCATTTT. Translating it yields CASSLDAGQPQHF. Complete variable domain (other parts from reference TRBV5-1 and TRBJ1-5): KAGVTQTPRYLIKTRGQQVTLSCSPISGHRSVSWYQQTPGQGLQFLFEYFSETQRNKGNFPGRFSGRQFSNSRSEMNVSTLELGDSALYLCASSLDAGQPQHFGDGTRLSIL.

V gene TRBV29-1 combines with J gene TRBJ1-2; weak D call: TRBD1 (6 bases). Germline V gene lookup returns CDR1 SQVTM and CDR2 ANQGSEA. The CDR3 runs to 14 residues. V was shortened by 7 bases and J by 2 bases, with 17 bases between the two germline ends. The CDR3 protein is CSADTGRGNYGYTF. The CDR3 DNA is TGCAGCGCAGACACAGGGCGGGGGAACTATGGCTACACCTTC.

The chain uses TRBV9 and TRBJ2-3; D not certain. The germline CDR1 and CDR2 sequences are SGDLS and YYNGEE. V was pared by 6 bases and J by 4 bases, with 15 bases between. The CDR3 loop spans 14 amino acids. The CDR3 nucleotides are TGTGCCAGCAAAGGCTCAGGATGGGCAGATACGCAGTATTTT. Translated: CASKGSGWADTQYF.

A single count supports this clone. The rearrangement links TRBV6-1 to TRBJ2-7; D is perhaps TRBD2 (6 bases). This CDR3 has 14 residues. The V gene's germline CDR1 is MNHNS and CDR2 SASEGT. V lost 2 bases and J 4 bases, leaving 12 bases between the germline ends. CDR3 DNA: TGTGCCAGCAGTGAATTTGGGACTTTTTACGAGCAGTACTTC. As protein: CASSEFGTFYEQYF.

J is TRBJ2-1 and V is TRBV9; D might be TRBD2 (6 bases). This CDR3 comprises 14 residues. The germline CDR1 and CDR2 sequences are SGDLS and YYNGEE. Trimming left V 2 bases short and J 5 bases short, with 11 bases between. This CDR3 reads CASSVGRDHNEQFF. As DNA, the CDR3 is TGTGCCAGCAGCGTGGGGCGGGACCACAATGAGCAGTTCTTC.

The gene calls are TRBV30 and TRBJ1-1, with D unclear. The CDR3 is 15 amino acids. Trimming shortened V by 3 bases and J by 0 bases, and 14 bases separated the two germline ends. The germline CDR1 and CDR2 sequences are GTSNPN and SVGIG (reference sequence). CDR3 bases: TGTGCCTGGAGGGGAGAGGATCTAATGAACACTGAAGCTTTCTTT. Translation gives CAWRGEDLMNTEAFF.

This clone was counted a few times. J is TRBJ1-1 and V is TRBV5-6; possibly TRBD1 for D (5 bases). The germline gives CDR1 SGHDT, CDR2 YYEEEE. V was clipped by 4 bases and J by 0 bases, with 7 bases between them. This CDR3 comprises 13 residues. CDR3 bases: TGTGCCAGCAGCGTGACAGTGAACACTGAAGCTTTCTTT. Protein sequence: CASSVTVNTEAFF.

The rearrangement joins TRBV7-8 to TRBJ2-7, with D tentatively TRBD1 (5 bases). The CDR3 is made up of 16 amino acids. Germline V lookup: CDR1 SGHVS, CDR2 FQNEAQ. Trimming removed 1 base at V and 0 bases at J, with 13 bases between. The CDR3, as DNA: TGTGCCAGCAGCTTAGTGAAGGAACAGGTCTCCTACGAGCAGTACTTC. Amino acid sequence: CASSLVKEQVSYEQYF.

The CDR3 sequence is CASRAGQETQYF. The CDR3 nucleotides are TGTGCCAGCAGGGCAGGCCAAGAGACCCAGTACTTC. This rearrangement joins TRBV11-2 to TRBJ2-5; D is unresolved. The CDR3 is 12 residues long. The ends were cut back, 6 bases at V and 1 base at J, with 6 bases in the middle. CDR1 is SGHAT, CDR2 FQNNGV, per germline.

The chain carries TRBV27 and TRBJ2-5; 10 positions agree with TRBD1. Germline V lookup: CDR1 MNHEY, CDR2 SMNVEV (reference sequence). V was clipped by 3 bases and J by 7 bases; unmatched bases: 5. The CDR3 runs 14 residues. CDR3 sequence: CASSLTGGSVTQYF. CDR3 in DNA: TGTGCCAGCAGTTTGACAGGGGGCTCCGTGACCCAGTACTTC.

The chain uses TRBV4-3 and TRBJ1-1; D perhaps matches TRBD1 (5 bases). Trimming pared 7 bases from V and 3 bases from J, leaving 18 bases between. Looked up from germline, CDR1 is LGHNA and CDR2 is YSLEER. This CDR3 is built from 15 residues. Written as DNA, the CDR3 is TGCGCCAGCACACCCTGGGAGGGGTCGGACACTGAAGCTTTCTTT. Translation gives CASTPWEGSDTEAFF.

The genes are TRBV4-3 and TRBJ1-3; no clear D gene. Germline-derived CDR1 and CDR2 are LGHNA and YSLEER. Trimming removed 0 bases from V and 0 bases from J, with 6 bases in between. The CDR3 is 15 amino acids. The CDR3 coding sequence is TGCGCCAGCAGCCAAGATAATGCCTCTGGAAACACCATATATTTT. Translated: CASSQDNASGNTIYF.

The rearrangement joins TRBV20-1 to TRBJ2-7; 7 positions agree with TRBD2. The germline V gene encodes CDR1 DFQATT and CDR2 SNEGSKA (reference sequence). The CDR3 contains 11 residues. V lost 7 bases and J lost 7; bases outside the gene matches: 7. CDR3 nucleotides: TGCAGTGTCATCCAGGGAGGGGAGCAGTACTTC. This encodes CSVIQGGEQYF.